This T cell receptor (beta chain) was observed in a study of CD8+ T cells in alopecia areata. Whole-study context: Patients received oral tofacitinib, 5 to 10 mg twice daily, for moderate-to-severe alopecia areata. Patients took tofacitinib for 6 to 18 months, followed by 6 drug-free months. General study points: Normal skin's resident alphabeta T cells are sequenced alongside lesional scalp T cells.

cDNA prepared by RNA extraction and subsequent reverse transcription served as the template for sequencing. The protocol was immunoSEQ multiplex PCR, while the TCRdb copy is restricted to in-frame clones and leaves out a portion. Seen here are some 130,000 clones, roughly 61% observed once, and the top ten hold around 6.6%. The CDR3 length is 18 residues. Per germline, CDR1 SGHTA and CDR2 FQGNSA. The V segment lost 4 bases and the J segment 7 bases; nucleotides outside the gene matches: 14. This clone was detected a few times. Its antigen is currently unknown. Samples from alopecia areata patients were lesional scalp punch biopsies and peripheral blood.

This specimen consisted of CD4+ T cells sorted from blood, obtained at week 0. The V gene is TRBV7-2, the J gene TRBJ2-5, with 14 bases identical to TRBD2. The TCR was taken from a human donor with alopecia areata. CDR3 sequence reads: CASSSYAGTSGGRGTQYF. The CDR3 nucleotides are TGTGCCAGCAGCTCGTATGCCGGGACTAGCGGGGGCCGGGGGACCCAGTACTTC.